Below are 5 T cell receptor beta chains sequenced from a single sample in a study of cytomegalovirus exposure and HLA in healthy donors. The PCR employed 60 Vbeta primers together with 13 Jbeta primers. Produced via immunoSEQ multiplex PCR; TCRdb's table is partial and in-frame only. The sample consists of about 160,000 clones, approximately 70% of them appearing once. The sample was PBMCs. These receptors were taken from a young man in good health and CMV-seropositive.

The CDR3 coding sequence is TGTGCCAGCAGCTTAGGAGAAACCAGAGTGGGGGCTACTGAAGCTTTCTTT. Its protein is CASSLGETRVGATEAFF. This chain joins TRBV13 and TRBJ1-1; D possibly corresponds to TRBD1 (6 bases). V lost 0 bases and J 5 bases, leaving 19 bases between the germline ends. This CDR3 spans 17 amino acids. Looked up from germline, CDR1 is PRHDT and CDR2 is FYEKMQ (reference sequence).

The chain links TRBV11-2 to TRBJ2-5; TRBD2 aligns across 8 bases. V lost 5 bases, J lost 4 bases, and 12 bases stayed unmatched. In germline, CDR1 is SGHAT, CDR2 FQNNGV. This CDR3 spans 16 amino acids. The CDR3 DNA sequence: TGTGCCAGCAGCCCTGGTGTTAGCGGGATGGTAGAGACCCAGTACTTC. This sequence encodes CASSPGVSGMVETQYF.

The chain is built from TRBV15 and TRBJ1-5; D perhaps matches TRBD1 (5 bases). In germline, CDR1 is LNHNV, CDR2 YYDKDF (reference sequence). The CDR3 totals 15 residues. Trimming took 0 bases from V and 6 from J, leaving 12 bases between them. The CDR3 DNA follows: TGTGCCACCAGCAGAGATCGGCAGGGCGGTCAGCCCCAGCATTTT. It is translated as CATSRDRQGGQPQHF.

The table lists this clone with a few counts. This chain joins TRBV5-1 and TRBJ1-1, with 9 bases aligning to TRBD1. This CDR3 is 18 amino acids long. Per the germline V gene, CDR1 is SGHRS and CDR2 is YFSETQ. Unmatched junction bases numbered 10, after V lost 1 base and J lost 0 bases. Written as DNA, the CDR3 is TGCGCCAGCAGCTTGTGGACAGGGGAGATTGGGATGAACACTGAAGCTTTCTTT. This gives the protein CASSLWTGEIGMNTEAFF.

This clone was observed a handful of times. The chain joins TRBV27 to TRBJ1-2; no definite D call. V was pared by 8 bases and J by 0 bases, with 10 bases between. The CDR3 contains 13 residues. Germline values: CDR1 MNHEY, CDR2 SMNVEV (reference sequence). CDR3: CASGQRANYGYTF. The CDR3 region has the DNA TGTGCCAGCGGCCAGAGGGCTAACTATGGCTACACCTTC.